This TCR beta chain derives from a study of radiation and T cells in renal cell carcinoma. As for time point: baseline pretreatment blood. Indicated treatment: 15 Gy SBRT to primary tumor, nephrectomy 4 weeks later. TCRdb's table, derived via immunoSEQ multiplex PCR, lists solely in-frame clones and lacks some. The table has approximately 140,000 clones, about 88% seen once. The specimen comprised blood, sampled from a patient whose treatment included radiotherapy and nephrectomy. This receptor was obtained from a woman between 70 and 85 years old with renal cell carcinoma.

The CDR3 loop reads CASGDGVPYEQYF. CDR3 DNA: TGTGCCAGTGGGGATGGGGTCCCCTACGAGCAGTACTTC. The J gene is TRBJ2-7, the V gene TRBV19; D not resolved. V lost 8 bases and J 2 bases, leaving 13 bases between the germline ends. The germline V gene encodes CDR1 LNHDA and CDR2 SQIVND (reference sequence). The CDR3 sequence is 13 residues long.